These 8 T cell receptor beta chains share one sample of origin, sequenced in a study of T cell responses to AZD1222 COVID-19 vaccine. TCRdb keeps only in-frame clones here, not all; method: immunoSEQ multiplex PCR. This table holds around 120,000 clones, more than 85% found once. Specimen: peripheral blood, collected 28 days after the second AZD1222 dose. The origin of the receptors is an adult who received the AZD1222 COVID-19 vaccine.

This clone was observed a single time. Here the CDR3 DNA reads TGTGCCAGCTCACCAAGCAGGGGGCGAAATAGCAATCAGCCCCAGCATTTT. Protein sequence: CASSPSRGRNSNQPQHF. The V and J genes are TRBV18 and TRBJ1-5; 8 bases map to TRBD1. CDR1 is KGHSH, CDR2 LQKENI, per germline. With 2 bases clipped from V and 0 bases from J, the junction kept 6 bases outside the gene matches. The CDR3 is 17 residues long.

This chain links TRBV23-1 with TRBJ1-1; 8 nucleotides line up with TRBD1. TRBV23-1 is treated as an ORF (open reading frame) with a function not yet certain. After removal of 2 bases from V and 1 base from J, the junction contained 6 bases not matched to a gene. The CDR3 is made up of 16 amino acids. CDR3 DNA sequence: TGCGCCAGCAGTCAACCCACAGGGGGAGCGAACACTGAAGCTTTCTTT. Protein sequence: CASSQPTGGANTEAFF.

This clone has a single count. The chain employs TRBV7-2 and TRBJ1-2; 7 bases agree with TRBD1. V shed 5 bases, J shed 6 bases, and the junction held 9 bases outside the gene matches. Germline-derived CDR1 and CDR2 are SGHTA and FQGNSA. The CDR3 runs 14 residues. DNA for the CDR3: TGTGCCAGCAGCCTCCCTGACAGGGTTCATGGCTACACCTTC. Protein product: CASSLPDRVHGYTF.

V gene TRBV7-9 combines with J gene TRBJ2-2; D remains ambiguous. The germline gives CDR1 SEHNR, CDR2 FQNEAQ (reference sequence). The CDR3 is 14 amino acids. Trimming removed 9 bases at V and 5 bases at J, with 16 bases between. The CDR3 DNA reads as TGTGCCAGTAATGGGCTAGAAGTTACCGGGGAGCTGTTTTTT. This codes for CASNGLEVTGELFF.

This chain uses TRBV10-3 with TRBJ2-1; D is tentatively TRBD1 or TRBD2 (5 bases each). The CDR3 totals 14 residues. Germline lookup yields CDR1 ENHRY and CDR2 SYGVKD. With 10 bases removed from V and 7 bases from J, the gap between germline ends came to 20 bases. The CDR3 spells CATSWDVSGNEQFF. The DNA of the CDR3 is TGTGCCACTTCGTGGGACGTCTCGGGGAATGAGCAGTTCTTC.

The chain links TRBV7-2 to TRBJ2-3; TRBD1 agrees at 9 bases. The length of the CDR3 is 14 residues. With 4 bases clipped from V and 4 bases from J, the junction kept 3 bases outside the gene matches. Germline loops: CDR1 SGHTA, CDR2 FQGNSA. DNA of the CDR3: TGTGCCAGCAGCTACGGGACAGGGCCAGATACGCAGTATTTT. Protein sequence: CASSYGTGPDTQYF.

The chain joins TRBV18 to TRBJ1-2, with 9 bases matching TRBD1. The ends lost 3 bases at V and 8 bases at J; junction bases unmatched: 7. CDR3 length: 14 amino acids. The germline gives CDR1 KGHSH, CDR2 LQKENI. The CDR3 here is CASSPPGQGEGYTF. In DNA, the CDR3 is TGTGCCAGCTCACCTCCGGGACAGGGTGAGGGCTACACCTTC.

V and J are TRBV5-1 and TRBJ2-7, with D perhaps matching TRBD2 (6 bases). The CDR3 has 16 residues. Per the germline V gene, CDR1 is SGHRS and CDR2 is YFSETQ. V was shortened by 1 base and J by 5 bases, with 19 bases between the two germline ends. The CDR3 is CASSLNPGSLGDEQYF. The CDR3 DNA reads as TGCGCCAGCAGCTTGAATCCCGGGAGCCTTGGTGACGAGCAGTACTTC. Variable domain in full (rest from reference TRBV5-1 and TRBJ2-7): KAGVTQTPRYLIKTRGQQVTLSCSPISGHRSVSWYQQTPGQGLQFLFEYFSETQRNKGNFPGRFSGRQFSNSRSEMNVSTLELGDSALYLCASSLNPGSLGDEQYFGPGTRLTVT.